This entry describes one T cell receptor beta chain. This clonotype was found a few times. Its antigen specificity is not known. No much larger clone exists at a distance of one base, and base qualities are not known. This entry comes from a study of T cells in Graves' hyperthyroidism and ophthalmopathy (dated by TCRdb to between 2018 and 2020). For the wider study: Peripheral blood samples were taken at initial diagnosis, before any treatment was given. In about 6 Graves' hyperthyroidism patients, the study also compared T-cell repertoires from thyroid tissue with T-cell repertoires from blood. TCR Vbeta CDR3 sequencing of roughly 140 peripheral blood samples (43 ophthalmopathy, 75 hyperthyroidism and approximately 17 progressor patients) is reported in the paper. After sampling, hyperthyroidism patients received methimazole starting at 30 mg daily, and ophthalmopathy patients received high-dose intravenous methylprednisolone. An independent validation cohort of under 20 hyperthyroidism patients and 17 patients who later progressed to ophthalmopathy tested prospective prediction of ophthalmopathy. TCR V-J signatures able to tell the groups apart were searched for in a discovery cohort of 95 to 100 patients, of whom 40 to 45 had Graves' ophthalmopathy and more than 55 had stable Graves' hyperthyroidism. The roughly 100 discovery patients were divided at random into training and test sets in a 7:3 ratio.

Graves' hyperthyroidism was defined as stable when no progression to ophthalmopathy occurred over 18 months of follow-up. Hyperthyroidism patients were aged 18 to 65 years and newly diagnosed, with disease duration of less than 2 months. The study excluded patients with uncontrolled infections, other autoimmune diseases, pregnancy or lactation. Diagnoses relied on clinical symptoms, serum thyroxine and TRAb, thyroid ultrasound and orbital computed tomography. PBMCs were isolated from 7.5 to 10 ml of fresh peripheral blood by Ficoll-Paque density gradient centrifugation. Total RNA was extracted with Trizol reagent, and quality was checked on an Agilent 2100 Bioanalyzer. TCR beta CDR3 regions were amplified from RNA transcripts. The TCR CDR3 was subjected to a first round of RT-PCR using the HTBI primer set and the Qiagen OneStep RT-PCR kit. Libraries were constructed in a second round of multiplex PCR, after which size selection and purification were carried out. Libraries were sequenced paired-end with 100 bp reads on an Illumina HiSeq2000. In the paper's pipeline: Raw data were processed with SOAPnuke, discarding reads with adapters, uncalled bases, mean Phred below 15, or no exact constant-primer or identifier match. High-quality paired reads were merged using COPE v1.2.5, and each unique nucleotide sequence was defined as a clonotype. MiTCR v1.1 was used to align clonotypes to the IMGT TRBV, TRBD and TRBJ reference segments. Only V-J combinations with frequency above 0.0001, covering roughly 99% of repertoires, were analysed. A TCS score was defined as the ratio between F50 (clonal expansion) and ExV (chaos), using BLOSUM62-based TCRdist between CDR3 peptides within each V-J. Welch's t-statistics and random forest reduced fewer than 550 V-J features to 13, which were used in a naive Bayes classifier (R e1071). The similarity between thyroid and blood repertoires was quantified using the Morisita-Horn index. TCRdb passed the public sequencing reads through fastp at Q25 and MiXCR, retaining productive beta sequences. Every entry covers one CDR3 protein and lists the most common genes and DNA from its rows. The V and J calls come from TCRdb's annotation, not from the publication. The sample profile shows 700,000 to 850,000 distinct CDR3 sequences; approximately 40% of them were found once. Jointly, the top ten make up around 29% of the sample.

V ends up 6 bases short and J 5 bases short, with an unmatched junction base count of 7. CDR1 and CDR2 are drawn from the germline V gene: SGHTA, FQGTGA. Including the terminal cysteine and phenylalanine, the CDR3 comprises 15 residues. The retained sequence is limited to the CDR3, 45 bases, with the frame set at the first base. Paper-wide results and their limitations: Sample size was not statistically predetermined, and blinding of investigators to group allocation was not performed. Most expanded thyroid clonotypes (frequency above 0.001) were also detected in blood, a finding suggesting that blood repertoires may reflect thyroid immune responses. During validation, the model predicted progression to ophthalmopathy a median of about 5.9 months ahead of onset, with more than 60% sensitivity and roughly 72% specificity. Ophthalmopathy was separated from stable hyperthyroidism by a 13 V-J signature model, with over 85% sensitivity and approximately 81% specificity obtained in cross-validation and 80%/75% obtained in testing.

The sequence was collected from a woman in her thirties or forties with Graves' hyperthyroidism. The chain employs TRBV7-3 and TRBJ2-2, and 9 junction bases match TRBD2. Sequenced material: blood. The CDR3 region: CASSQPGLATGELFF. The DNA sequence is as follows: TGTGCCAGCAGTCAACCGGGACTAGCTACCGGGGAGCTGTTTTTT.